Presented here are 32 T cell receptor beta chains from one specimen sequenced in a study of radiation and T cells in renal cell carcinoma. As for time point: baseline pretreatment blood. Sample treatment: 15 Gy SBRT to primary tumor, nephrectomy 4 weeks later. The data were produced by immunoSEQ multiplex PCR, yet TCRdb's version contains in-frame clones alone and is incomplete. The table has roughly 150,000 clones, roughly nine tenths seen once. The sample in question was blood, obtained from a patient whose treatment included radiotherapy and nephrectomy. These receptors originate from a woman in her sixties or seventies with renal cell carcinoma.

In regard to this clone: This CDR3 is also generated by other DNA sequences in the sample. The CDR3 loop reads CASSLPGYGYTF. In DNA form, the CDR3 reads TGTGCCAGCAGTTTACCAGGGTATGGCTACACCTTC. This rearrangement joins TRBV28 to TRBJ1-2, with TRBD1 as a possible D gene (5 bases). V was pared by 2 bases and J by 5 bases, with 6 bases between. CDR1 is MDHEN and CDR2 is SYDVKM in the germline V gene. The CDR3 is 12 amino acids.

This clone appeared a few times. The chain recombines TRBV30 with TRBJ2-6; D not certain. V lost 3 bases to trimming and J lost 0 bases, with 9 bases between them. Germline CDR1 reads GTSNPN; CDR2 reads SVGIG (reference sequence). The CDR3 runs 15 residues. This chain's CDR3 is CAWSDAPSGANVLTF. The DNA of the CDR3 is TGTGCCTGGAGCGACGCCCCCTCTGGGGCCAACGTCCTGACTTTC. Looking up the rest from reference TRBV30 and TRBJ2-6 gives the full variable domain: SQTIHQWPATLVQPVGSPLSLECTVEGTSNPNLYWYRQAAGRGLQLLFYSVGIGQISSEVPQNLSASRPQDRQFILSSKKLLLSDSGFYLCAWSDAPSGANVLTFGAGSRLTVL.

This chain uses TRBV18 with TRBJ1-4, with D possibly TRBD1 on 6 matching bases. This CDR3 is built from 16 residues. CDR1 and CDR2 from the germline V gene are KGHSH and LQKENI. Trimming cost V 8 bases and J 1 base, with 17 bases left between them. The CDR3 reads CASTIPGVETNEKLFF. The CDR3 DNA reads TGTGCCAGCACCATTCCAGGGGTTGAAACTAATGAAAAACTGTTTTTT.

The V gene is TRBV5-4, the J gene TRBJ2-2; D is possibly TRBD2 (6 bases). The length of the CDR3 is 14 residues. V was trimmed by 1 base and J by 4 bases, leaving 8 bases between them. The germline CDR1 and CDR2 sequences are SGHNT and YYREEE (reference sequence). The CDR3 DNA reads TGTGCCAGCAGCTTGCGGGGGTCCACCGGGGAGCTGTTTTTT. Its protein product is CASSLRGSTGELFF.

This sequence joins TRBV29-1 and TRBJ1-2; TRBD1 is a possible D gene (5 bases). CDR1 and CDR2 from the germline V gene are SQVTM and ANQGSEA. This CDR3 comprises 14 residues. V was cut by 4 bases and J by 6 bases, with 18 bases left in between. The CDR3 DNA is TGCAGCGTTGGAGTTCCGGGGGGTGGGAATGGCTACACCTTC. Amino acid sequence: CSVGVPGGGNGYTF.

This clone was counted a single time. The rearrangement links TRBV5-1 to TRBJ1-5, with a weak D call TRBD1 (5 bases). The germline V gene has CDR1 SGHRS and CDR2 YFSETQ. This CDR3 region has 15 residues. Trimming pared 5 bases from V and 1 base from J, leaving 13 bases between. Written as DNA, the CDR3 is TGCGCCAGCAGTTACGGCTGGGACAGCAATCAGCCCCAGCATTTT. This translates into CASSYGWDSNQPQHF.

This clone was seen a single time. V is TRBV7-8 and J is TRBJ1-2, with TRBD1 matching over 9 bases. The junction had 5 bases not matched to a gene; V was cut back by 1 base and J by 8 bases. The CDR3 is 14 amino acids. Germline CDR1 is SGHVS and CDR2 is FQNEAQ. The CDR3 sequence is CASSLDRQGGGYTF. CDR3 DNA: TGTGCCAGCAGCTTAGATCGACAGGGGGGCGGCTACACCTTC.

This sequence joins TRBV10-3 and TRBJ1-1; D call uncertain. Germline V gives CDR1 ENHRY, CDR2 SYGVKD. The V end was cut by 3 bases, the J end by 8 bases, with 7 bases between. The CDR3 covers 11 residues. The CDR3 spells CAISEGREAFF. The CDR3 region has the DNA TGTGCCATCAGTGAAGGCAGGGAAGCTTTCTTT.

V gene TRBV9 combines with J gene TRBJ1-2, with D perhaps TRBD1 (5 bases). The CDR3 runs 15 residues. V dropped 0 bases and J dropped 5 bases, with 14 bases sitting between them. Germline CDR1 and CDR2: SGDLS and YYNGEE. For the CDR3, the DNA is TGTGCCAGCAGCGTAGGAGGAGGGGACCTGTATGGCTACACCTTC. Its translation is CASSVGGGDLYGYTF.

This chain uses TRBV4-2 with TRBJ2-2, with 10 nucleotides matching TRBD1. The germline CDR1 and CDR2 sequences are LGHNA and YNFKEQ. Trimming at V came to 3 bases and at J to 3 bases, leaving 4 bases not matched to a gene. The CDR3 loop spans 16 amino acids. The CDR3 DNA reads TGTGCCAGCAGCCACGGGGACAGGGGAGACACCGGGGAGCTGTTTTTT. Protein: CASSHGDRGDTGELFF.

V is TRBV7-2 and J is TRBJ1-3, with D perhaps TRBD1 (5 bases). The CDR3 is 15 residues long. The V and J ends lost 4 bases and 0 bases respectively, with 10 bases between them. The germline CDR1 and CDR2 sequences are SGHTA and FQGNSA. CDR3 sequence (DNA): TGTGCCAGCAGCTCTCCAGGGCGCTCTGGAAACACCATATATTTT. Its translation: CASSSPGRSGNTIYF.

The rearrangement uses TRBV2 and TRBJ2-7, with no clear D. Looked up from germline, CDR1 is SNHLY and CDR2 is FYNNEI. V dropped 8 bases and J dropped 0 bases, with 8 bases sitting between them. This CDR3 region has 12 residues. The CDR3 coding sequence is TGTGCCAGCGATAAGGCCTCCTACGAGCAGTACTTC. Encoded protein: CASDKASYEQYF. Together with reference TRBV2 and TRBJ2-7, the CDR3 gives the full variable domain: EPEVTQTPSHQVTQMGQEVILRCVPISNHLYFYWYRQILGQKVEFLVSFYNNEISEKSEIFDDQFSVERPDGSNFTLKIRSTKLEDSAMYFCASDKASYEQYFGPGTRLTVT.

The gene calls are TRBV7-8 and TRBJ1-6; D is possibly TRBD1 (5 bases). CDR3 length: 15 residues. Trimming left V 1 base short and J 6 bases short, with 10 bases between. The germline V gene has CDR1 SGHVS and CDR2 FQNEAQ. The CDR3 protein is CASSLETVINSPLHF. The CDR3 nucleotides are TGTGCCAGCAGCTTAGAGACAGTCATTAATTCACCCCTCCACTTT.

The chain links TRBV7-2 to TRBJ1-1, with TRBD1 as a possible D gene (6 bases). The V and J ends lost 1 base and 5 bases respectively, with 17 bases between them. The CDR3 has 16 residues. Germline V gene sequence: CDR1 SGHTA, CDR2 FQGNSA. CDR3 in DNA: TGTGCCAGCAGCTTAGGTAGATGGGGGCGAGGGACTGAAGCTTTCTTT. It yields the protein CASSLGRWGRGTEAFF.

CDR3: CASRSGLAGGINTGELFF. CDR3 sequence (DNA): TGTGCCAGTAGGTCTGGACTAGCGGGGGGGATTAACACCGGGGAGCTGTTTTTT. The chain couples TRBV19 to TRBJ2-2, with TRBD2 matching over 15 bases. CDR1 and CDR2 (germline): LNHDA, SQIVND (reference sequence). CDR3 length: 18 amino acids. J gave up 2 bases and V 6 bases, and 7 bases lay outside the gene matches.

The table lists this clone with a count of one. V usage is TRBV13 and J usage is TRBJ2-3; TRBD1 aligns across 10 bases. The V gene end was trimmed by 5 bases and the J gene end by 2 bases; junction bases not matched to a gene: 10. This CDR3 spans 17 amino acids. The germline V gene encodes CDR1 PRHDT and CDR2 FYEKMQ (reference sequence). CDR3 in DNA: TGTGCCAGCAGCAGAAGGACAGGGGGGACACACACAGATACGCAGTATTTT. As protein: CASSRRTGGTHTDTQYF.

This chain links TRBV7-2 with TRBJ2-3, with 8 bases identical to TRBD1. Losses at the gene ends were 5 bases for V and 0 bases for J; bases not matched to a gene: 10. Germline CDR1 reads SGHTA; CDR2 reads FQGNSA. CDR3 length: 17 residues. DNA for the CDR3: TGTGCCAGCAGCACACCGCCCGGGGACAGGAGCACAGATACGCAGTATTTT. Amino acid sequence: CASSTPPGDRSTDTQYF.

The rearrangement joins TRBV4-2 to TRBJ2-7; the D call may be TRBD1 or TRBD2 (5 bases each). Trimming removed 3 bases at V and 0 bases at J, with 9 bases between. Germline CDR1 is LGHNA and CDR2 is YNFKEQ. The CDR3 has 14 amino acids. The DNA of the CDR3 is TGTGCCAGCAGCCAGCCAGGGACCTCCTACGAGCAGTACTTC. It is translated as CASSQPGTSYEQYF.

This sequence joins TRBV28 and TRBJ2-7; no definite D call. V was clipped by 2 bases and J by 4 bases, with 6 bases between them. There are 12 residues in the CDR3. CDR1 is MDHEN, CDR2 SYDVKM, per germline. CDR3 sequence reads: CASSLSGYEQYF. CDR3 sequence (DNA): TGTGCCAGCAGTTTAAGTGGTTACGAGCAGTACTTC.

This clone was recorded only once. The J gene is TRBJ1-6, the V gene TRBV11-3; TRBD1 is a possible D gene (5 bases). The CDR3 is 14 amino acids. Germline CDR1 and CDR2: SGHNT and YENEEA. V lost 2 bases to trimming and J lost 7 bases, with 9 bases between them. Written as DNA, the CDR3 is TGTGCCAGCAGCTTACAGGGCCCCAATTCACCCCTCCACTTT. Translation gives CASSLQGPNSPLHF. Variable domain in full (rest from reference TRBV11-3 and TRBJ1-6): EAGVVQSPRYKIIEKKQPVAFWCNPISGHNTLYWYLQNLGQGPELLIRYENEEAVDDSQLPKDRFSAERLKGVDSTLKIQPAELGDSAVYLCASSLQGPNSPLHFGNGTRLTVT.

V and J are TRBV28 and TRBJ1-4, with TRBD1 identical over 10 bases. Per germline, CDR1 MDHEN and CDR2 SYDVKM. V gave up 2 bases and J gave up 3 bases; unmatched junction bases: 18. CDR3 length: 21 residues. The CDR3 DNA is TGTGCCAGCAGTTTACTTTTGCTTCGCCGGGACAGGGGCACGTCTAATGAAAAACTGTTTTTT. This encodes CASSLLLLRRDRGTSNEKLFF. Complete variable domain (other parts from reference TRBV28 and TRBJ1-4): DVKVTQSSRYLVKRTGEKVFLECVQDMDHENMFWYRQDPGLGLRLIYFSYDVKMKEKGDIPEGYSVSREKKERFSLILESASTNQTSMYLCASSLLLLRRDRGTSNEKLFFGSGTQLSVL.

The chain is built from TRBV9 and TRBJ2-1, with 9 bases lining up with TRBD2. Germline V CDR1 and CDR2: SGDLS, YYNGEE. V was clipped by 0 bases and J by 4 bases; unmatched bases: 5. This CDR3 spans 16 amino acids. Here the CDR3 reads CASSVERRGGYNEQFF. The CDR3 DNA follows: TGTGCCAGCAGCGTAGAAAGGCGGGGGGGTTACAATGAGCAGTTCTTC.

In its sample, this clone was seen once. The V and J genes are TRBV10-1 and TRBJ2-4; D ambiguous. In germline, CDR1 is WNHNN, CDR2 SYGVQD (reference sequence). Trimming stripped 7 bases from V and 0 bases from J, with 16 bases between. The CDR3 covers 16 residues. CDR3 in DNA: TGCGCCAGCATCACTGACACCCGACTAGCCAAAAACATTCAGTACTTC. Translating gives CASITDTRLAKNIQYF.

The rearrangement uses TRBV6-1 and TRBJ1-1; 7 bases line up with TRBD1. In germline, CDR1 is MNHNS, CDR2 SASEGT. The V segment lost 5 bases and the J segment 4 bases; nucleotides outside the gene matches: 7. The length of the CDR3 is 14 residues. CDR3 DNA: TGTGCCAGCAGTCTCGACAGGGTCCGCACTGAAGCTTTCTTT. It yields the protein CASSLDRVRTEAFF.

The rearrangement uses TRBV28 and TRBJ1-2; the match to TRBD1 covers 9 bases. Germline V lookup: CDR1 MDHEN, CDR2 SYDVKM. The CDR3 runs 15 residues. J gave up 8 bases and V 5 bases, and 12 bases lay outside the gene matches. CDR3 bases: TGTGCCAGCAGTCCAACGGACAGGGGCGGCAGGGGCTACACCTTC. As protein: CASSPTDRGGRGYTF.

The J gene is TRBJ2-5, the V gene TRBV4-2, with a possible D match to TRBD2 (5 bases). Germline CDR1 reads LGHNA; CDR2 reads YNFKEQ. Trimming removed 1 base at V and 2 bases at J, with 11 bases between. This CDR3 is 15 amino acids long. The CDR3 sequence is CASSQGSSRQETQYF. The CDR3 DNA is TGTGCCAGCAGCCAAGGTTCTAGCAGGCAAGAGACCCAGTACTTC.

The chain joins TRBV20-1 to TRBJ2-1; TRBD2 matches at 10 bases. From germline, CDR1 is DFQATT and CDR2 SNEGSKA (reference sequence). V dropped 6 bases and J dropped 12; count of bases not matched to a gene: 5. The CDR3 length is 11 residues. This CDR3 reads CSAEAGGTQFF. CDR3 DNA: TGCAGTGCGGAAGCGGGGGGGACGCAGTTCTTC.

The rearrangement uses TRBV27 and TRBJ1-2; D is unresolved. The germline V gene has CDR1 MNHEY and CDR2 SMNVEV (reference sequence). The length of the CDR3 is 15 residues. Trimming stripped 3 bases from V and 0 bases from J, with 11 bases between. Here the CDR3 reads CASSLEGRANYGYTF. CDR3 sequence (DNA): TGTGCCAGCAGTTTGGAGGGTAGAGCTAACTATGGCTACACCTTC.

The chain has TRBV28 and TRBJ1-2; D remains ambiguous. The germline V and J ends were trimmed by 6 bases and 4 bases, with 12 bases remaining between them. The CDR3 runs 13 residues. CDR1 is MDHEN and CDR2 is SYDVKM in the germline V gene. Written as DNA, the CDR3 is TGTGCCAGCAGGCTTCCAGGTTCCTATGGCTACACCTTC. Translation gives CASRLPGSYGYTF.

V and J are TRBV5-1 and TRBJ1-4, with D unresolved. V lost 0 bases to trimming and J lost 5 bases, with 8 bases between them. Germline CDR1 and CDR2: SGHRS and YFSETQ. The CDR3 spans 14 residues. The CDR3 DNA follows: TGCGCCAGCAGCTTGGGATTGCCAAATGAAAAACTGTTTTTT. Translated, it gives CASSLGLPNEKLFF.

The rearrangement joins TRBV9 to TRBJ2-7, with D tentatively TRBD1 (5 bases). In germline, CDR1 is SGDLS, CDR2 YYNGEE. Trimming took off 2 bases at V and 2 bases at J, with 14 bases between the two ends. The CDR3 has 15 residues. CDR3 loop: CASSVAGAATYEQYF. In DNA, the CDR3 is TGTGCCAGCAGCGTTGCTGGGGCCGCTACCTACGAGCAGTACTTC.

Comments on this clone: Within the sample, other DNA sequences also encode this same CDR3. This chain links TRBV5-1 with TRBJ2-7; 7 bases align to TRBD1. Trimming took 4 bases from V and 2 from J; bases not matched to a gene: 3. CDR1 is SGHRS, CDR2 YFSETQ, per germline. The CDR3 has 13 amino acids. Here the CDR3 reads CASSPDRAYEQYF. CDR3 sequence (DNA): TGCGCCAGCAGCCCCGACAGGGCCTACGAGCAGTACTTC.